This passage covers 21 T cell receptor beta chains from one sample sequenced in a study of blood T cell repertoires in COVID-19. The table came from immunoSEQ multiplex PCR; TCRdb's copy has only in-frame clones and leaves some out. Among about 270,000 clones listed, about four fifths were seen once. Sample: peripheral blood. These receptors were collected from a man older than 75 with acute or convalescent COVID-19.

The chain joins TRBV15 to TRBJ1-6, with a possible D match to TRBD1 (6 bases). The CDR3 runs 13 residues. Germline V gene data show CDR1 as LNHNV and CDR2 as YYDKDF (reference sequence). V dropped 8 bases and J dropped 8 bases, with 13 bases sitting between them. The CDR3 spells CATRLDRDSPLHF. The CDR3 DNA follows: TGTGCCACCCGACTGGACAGAGATTCACCCCTCCACTTT.

The chain employs TRBV7-2 and TRBJ2-5, with TRBD2 identical over 9 bases. This CDR3 contains 15 residues. Germline loops: CDR1 SGHTA, CDR2 FQGNSA. After removal of 2 bases from V and 5 bases from J, the junction contained 6 bases not matched to a gene. The CDR3 is CASSLSRGGLETQYF. The CDR3 region has the DNA TGTGCCAGCAGCTTATCGCGGGGGGGCCTCGAGACCCAGTACTTC.

The chain joins TRBV10-3 to TRBJ1-3, with 8 nucleotides matching TRBD1. CDR3 length: 14 amino acids. V lost 11 bases, J lost 0 bases, and 6 bases stayed unmatched. Germline V gene sequence: CDR1 ENHRY, CDR2 SYGVKD. The CDR3 loop reads CASRTGNSGNTIYF. CDR3 DNA: TGTGCCTCCCGGACAGGGAACTCTGGAAACACCATATATTTT.

The V gene is TRBV5-1, the J gene TRBJ2-2; 7 nucleotides agree with TRBD2. V lost 0 bases and J lost 7; bases outside the gene matches: 3. Germline-derived CDR1 and CDR2 are SGHRS and YFSETQ. The CDR3 spans 14 residues. The CDR3 sequence: CASSLEAGSGELFF. Written as DNA, the CDR3 is TGCGCCAGCAGCTTGGAAGCGGGAAGCGGGGAGCTGTTTTTT.

The genes are TRBV29-1 and TRBJ2-3, with 8 bases identical to TRBD2. The V gene's germline CDR1 is SQVTM and CDR2 ANQGSEA. Trimming removed 1 base from V and 2 bases from J; junction bases left unmatched: 8. This CDR3 comprises 16 residues. The CDR3 loop is CSVEGGLANLTDTQYF. In DNA, the CDR3 is TGCAGCGTTGAAGGCGGACTAGCAAATCTCACAGATACGCAGTATTTT.

The V and J genes are TRBV7-8 and TRBJ2-1; 7 bases agree with TRBD2. Germline assignment: CDR1 SGHVS and CDR2 FQNEAQ. V was clipped by 8 bases and J by 9 bases; unmatched bases: 19. There are 16 residues in the CDR3. CDR3 DNA: TGTGCCAGCGGTAGAGGTCCTGGCGGGGGTATCACTGAGCAGTTCTTC. Protein: CASGRGPGGGITEQFF.

This sequence joins TRBV2 and TRBJ2-1, with 8 positions matching TRBD2. This CDR3 region has 13 residues. Per germline, CDR1 SNHLY and CDR2 FYNNEI. The V and J ends lost 10 bases and 9 bases, in that order; junction bases with no gene match: 11. CDR3 sequence (DNA): TGTGCCACGACGGATAGCGGGAAACTTGAGCAGTTCTTC. It encodes CATTDSGKLEQFF.

V and J are TRBV7-9 and TRBJ2-5, with 8 bases identical to TRBD1. The trim removed 4 bases at V and 0 bases at J, leaving 4 bases unmatched. The CDR3 has 15 amino acids. Germline V gives CDR1 SEHNR, CDR2 FQNEAQ (reference sequence). As DNA, the CDR3 is TGTGCCAGCAGCTCGACAGGGGCGTACCAAGAGACCCAGTACTTC. Translation: CASSSTGAYQETQYF.

The chain links TRBV5-1 to TRBJ2-7, with 14 bases fitting TRBD2. This CDR3 is built from 17 residues. Germline V gene lookup returns CDR1 SGHRS and CDR2 YFSETQ. The V segment lost 5 bases and the J segment 3 bases; nucleotides outside the gene matches: 10. The CDR3 DNA reads TGCGCCAGCAGGAGGGGAACGGGACTAGCGGGAGTCTACGAGCAGTACTTC. The encoded protein is CASRRGTGLAGVYEQYF. The full variable domain, in which reference TRBV5-1 and TRBJ2-7 provide the parts outside the CDR3, is KAGVTQTPRYLIKTRGQQVTLSCSPISGHRSVSWYQQTPGQGLQFLFEYFSETQRNKGNFPGRFSGRQFSNSRSEMNVSTLELGDSALYLCASRRGTGLAGVYEQYFGPGTRLTVT.

This clone has more than one count but fewer than ten. This chain connects TRBV19 to TRBJ2-1, with 9 bases matching TRBD1. The germline V gene has CDR1 LNHDA and CDR2 SQIVND (reference sequence). Trimming cost V 1 base and J 12 bases; bases outside gene matches: 7. The CDR3 totals 14 residues. The DNA of the CDR3 is TGTGCCAGTAGTATAGTCAGGGGGGACAGGGTGCAGTTCTTC. Protein sequence: CASSIVRGDRVQFF.

V gene TRBV19 combines with J gene TRBJ1-1; 8 nucleotides match TRBD1. V trimming: 1 base; J trimming: 6 bases; junction bases outside the gene matches: 7. The germline CDR1 and CDR2 sequences are LNHDA and SQIVND (reference sequence). The CDR3 is 15 residues long. CDR3 in amino acids: CASSIGKGQGSEAFF. The CDR3 nucleotides read TGTGCCAGTAGTATAGGGAAAGGACAGGGATCTGAAGCTTTCTTT.

The chain links TRBV6-5 to TRBJ1-1; D perhaps matches TRBD1 (5 bases). This CDR3 comprises 13 residues. V was pared by 6 bases and J by 3 bases, with 11 bases between. Germline V gene sequence: CDR1 MNHEY, CDR2 SVGAGI. The CDR3 nucleotides are TGTGCCAGCAGCAGGGTGGGGTACACTGAAGCTTTCTTT. It translates to CASSRVGYTEAFF.

The chain combines TRBV11-3 with TRBJ2-5; D might be TRBD2 (5 bases). The CDR3 extends over 16 amino acids. The germline V gene has CDR1 SGHNT and CDR2 YENEEA. V shed 1 base and J shed 0 bases, with 12 bases lying between them. The CDR3 DNA reads as TGTGCCAGCAGCTTAGCTGCCGAGGGTTACCAAGAGACCCAGTACTTC. It yields the protein CASSLAAEGYQETQYF.

The gene calls are TRBV27 and TRBJ1-2; TRBD1 is a possible D gene (6 bases). Looked up from germline, CDR1 is MNHEY and CDR2 is SMNVEV (reference sequence). The V gene lost 4 bases and the J gene lost 4 bases, with 19 bases spanning the gap. The length of the CDR3 is 16 residues. The CDR3, as DNA: TGTGCCAGCAGTTCCATGGGGGCGCCCCCTGGCTATGGCTACACCTTC. Its translation: CASSSMGAPPGYGYTF.

This clone was found once. This sequence joins TRBV28 and TRBJ2-7; D is unclear. Trimming took off 6 bases at V and 1 base at J, with 7 bases between the two ends. The CDR3 sequence is 12 residues long. CDR1 MDHEN and CDR2 SYDVKM come from the germline V gene. CDR3 amino acids: CASSFSSYEQYF. As DNA, the CDR3 is TGTGCCAGCAGCTTTAGTTCCTACGAGCAGTACTTC.

CDR3 DNA: TGTGCCAGCAGCCCAGCGGGGGGACCCTCCTACAATGAGCAGTTCTTC. Protein product: CASSPAGGPSYNEQFF. The genes are TRBV5-8 and TRBJ2-1; 9 nucleotides align to TRBD2. The CDR3 loop spans 16 amino acids. The trim removed 4 bases at V and 0 bases at J, leaving 5 bases unmatched. Germline CDR1 is SGHTS and CDR2 is YDEGEE.

Comment on this clone: The junction and the germline gene differ at one end; a read error may be behind it. The chain carries TRBV24-1 and TRBJ2-7; TRBD1 aligns across 8 bases. From germline, CDR1 is KGHDR and CDR2 SFDVKD. This CDR3 is 12 amino acids long. CDR3 sequence (DNA): TGCGCCCACGGGGGACAGGCTAACGAGCAGTACTTC. Its protein is CAHGGQANEQYF.

V gene TRBV3-1 (or the pseudogene TRBV3-2) combines with J gene TRBJ2-7; D call uncertain. The V gene's germline CDR1 is LGHDT and CDR2 YNNKEL (reference sequence). The length of the CDR3 is 12 residues. Trimming took off 0 bases at V and 3 bases at J, with 3 bases between the two ends. CDR3 protein: CASSQDRYEQYF. The CDR3 region has the DNA TGTGCCAGCAGCCAAGACCGCTACGAGCAGTACTTC.

This chain uses TRBV6-5 with TRBJ2-5; 7 positions match TRBD1. Germline CDR1 is MNHEY and CDR2 is SVGAGI. V was clipped by 7 bases and J by 4 bases; unmatched bases: 6. The length of the CDR3 is 13 residues. CDR3 residues: CASIPWTGETQYF. Written as DNA, the CDR3 is TGTGCCAGCATCCCCTGGACAGGAGAGACCCAGTACTTC.

The V call is TRBV29-1, the J call TRBJ2-1, with 10 bases identical to TRBD1. Germline CDR1 and CDR2: SQVTM and ANQGSEA. This CDR3 has 14 amino acids. Losses at the gene ends were 6 bases for V and 6 bases for J; bases not matched to a gene: 8. The CDR3, as DNA: TGCAGCGTGGGCCGGGACAGGGGTCTCAATGAGCAGTTCTTC. This codes for CSVGRDRGLNEQFF.

This chain links TRBV6-5 with TRBJ1-4, with 7 positions matching TRBD1. The CDR3 loop spans 16 amino acids. CDR1 is MNHEY, CDR2 SVGAGI, per germline. V shed 0 bases, J shed 6 bases, and the junction held 7 bases outside the gene matches. CDR3 amino acids: CASSYSSGTAHEKLFF. CDR3 DNA: TGTGCCAGCAGTTACTCATCCGGGACAGCCCATGAAAAACTGTTTTTT.